This paragraph covers one T cell receptor (beta chain) sequence. The data are from a study of CD8+CD57+ T cells in acquired aplastic anemia. CDR3 and TCR beta VDJ profiling relied on a genomic DNA template. MiXCR, run by TCRdb on the reads, gives a single entry per CDR3 protein. The sample yields approximately 57,000 distinct CDR3 sequences, around 50% seen once. It was patients with CD8+CD57+ cell expansion by flow cytometry who were chosen for sequencing. The material sequenced was sorted CD4+, CD8+, or CD8+CD57+ T cells (not recorded which) from PBMCs. This sequence was found in a human donor with aplastic anemia.

The CDR3 loop reads CSAGTGNVNGYTF. The CDR3 coding sequence is TGCAGCGCTGGGACAGGGAACGTAAATGGCTACACCTTC. The chain recombines TRBV29-1 with TRBJ1-2; 9 nucleotides match TRBD1. Per the germline V gene, CDR1 is SQVTM and CDR2 is ANQGSEA. J was trimmed by 6 bases and V by 7 bases; bases with no gene match: 9. The CDR3 is made up of 13 amino acids.